Sequencing of this TCR beta chain was carried out in a study of blood T cell repertoires in COVID-19. Study as a whole: The United States, Italy and Spain provided the acute and convalescent COVID-19 samples. Sample material is recorded as cDNA or gDNA derived from T cells, B-cell-depleted T cells, or PBMCs.

As processed by the authors: For nucleated cells, counts were estimated from reference gene primer amplification. Here immunoSEQ multiplex PCR was the method, and the copy in TCRdb shows in-frame clones only, minus some. V, J and clone size are taken as reported in that table, and D and trimming were inferred from the DNA itself. The profile shows 130,000 to 150,000 clones, 80% to 90% of them singletons. J lost 6 bases, V lost 8 bases, and 9 bases had no gene match. Germline CDR1 reads MNHEY; CDR2 reads SVGAGI. This CDR3 is 15 amino acids long. Sequencing was performed on peripheral blood. The rearrangement uses TRBV6-5 and TRBJ2-1, with TRBD1 identical over 11 bases. The TCR sequence derives from a human donor with acute or convalescent COVID-19. The donor label of this sample is uncertain. CDR3 sequence reads: CASEPRDRGSNEQFF. As DNA, the CDR3 is TGTGCCAGCGAGCCCCGGGACAGGGGGTCCAATGAGCAGTTCTTC.